This entry lists 15 T cell receptor beta chains sequenced from one sample in a study of tumor and adjacent non-tumor tissue in lung cancer. This sample's RNA came from whole unsorted tissue. TCRbeta libraries were built with three rounds of nested PCR, modified from ARM-PCR. MiXCR, run by TCRdb on the multiplex PCR reads, gives a single entry per CDR3 protein. The table lists about 75,000 distinct CDR3 sequences, around four fifths of them singletons. The sequenced material came from lung tumor tissue. The receptors derive from a woman in her forties or fifties with non-small cell lung cancer.

For this clonotype: One junction end does not reproduce the germline sequence, and a read error may be involved. V and J are TRBV11-2 and TRBJ2-1; 9 positions match TRBD2. The V gene's germline CDR1 is SGHAT and CDR2 FQNNGV. The CDR3 runs 15 residues. CDR3 DNA sequence: TGTGCCTGCAGCTTGGAATCTAGCGGGAATCATGAGCACTTCTTC. This gives the protein CACSLESSGNHEHFF.

This clonotype was seen ten or more times. The V gene is TRBV12-3 or TRBV12-4, the J gene TRBJ2-1; possibly TRBD2 for D (5 bases). The CDR3 length is 14 residues. The germline V and J ends were trimmed by 3 bases and 9 bases, with 15 bases remaining between them. Here the CDR3 DNA reads TGTGCCAGCAGTTTTCAGGTGGGCCGGGGTGAGCAGTTCTTC. It codes for CASSFQVGRGEQFF.

In the case of this clonotype: At one end the junction does not follow the germline gene, possibly because of a read error. The chain recombines TRBV11-2 with TRBJ2-1, with 12 positions matching TRBD2. This CDR3 comprises 15 residues. Germline V lookup: CDR1 SGHAT, CDR2 FQNNGV. CDR3 nucleotide sequence: TGTGCAAGCAGCATAGAAGCTAGCGGGAGGGCTGGGCAGTTCTTC. It translates to CASSIEASGRAGQFF.

As regards this clonotype: At one end, the junction sequence differs from germline, possibly due to a read error. The chain recombines TRBV20-1 with TRBJ2-2; the match to TRBD2 covers 14 bases. This CDR3 has 16 residues. Germline V gene data show CDR1 as DFQATT and CDR2 as SNEGSKA (reference sequence). CDR3 residues: CSTTTSGREGTGELFF. Here the CDR3 DNA reads TGTAGTACTACGACTAGCGGGAGGGAAGGCACCGGGGAGCTGTTTTTT.

As to this clonotype: Being one base from a much bigger clone, this may be a read error. The chain has TRBV20-1 and TRBJ2-1, with unresolved D. The V end lost 0 bases, the J end lost 3 bases, and 12 bases lay between the germline ends. The CDR3 contains 15 residues. Germline V gene sequence: CDR1 DFQATT, CDR2 SNEGSKA (reference sequence). The CDR3 nucleotides are TGCAGTGCTAGAGATCTTGAAAGCTTCTACAATGAGCAGTTCTTC. Translated, it gives CSARDLESFYNEQFF.

With respect to this clonotype: The junction and the germline gene differ at one end; a read error may be behind it. The chain employs TRBV4-1 and TRBJ2-1; no firm D call. Germline V gene lookup returns CDR1 MGHRA and CDR2 YSYEKL. The CDR3 has 17 residues. CDR3 DNA: TGCGCCAGCATCCTCAGCTCATTGCACGGCTCCTACGATGAGCAGTTCTTC. The encoded protein is CASILSSLHGSYDEQFF.

As concerns this clonotype: The junction departs from the called germline gene at one end, perhaps through a read error. The chain recombines TRBV20-1 with TRBJ2-1; D is ambiguous. From germline, CDR1 is DFQATT and CDR2 SNEGSKA (reference sequence). The CDR3 spans 14 residues. For the CDR3, the DNA is TGCAGTGCTAGAGGACACCTCTCCTACAATGAGCAGATCTTC. Residues: CSARGHLSYNEQIF.

On this clonotype: The junction departs from the called germline gene at one end, perhaps through a read error. The V call is TRBV6-6, the J call TRBJ1-2, with D maybe TRBD1 (6 bases). Germline V gene sequence: CDR1 MNHNY, CDR2 SVGAGI (reference sequence). The CDR3 length is 16 residues. CDR3 coding DNA: TGCGCCAGCAGTTACTTCTGGGGGGGCGCATCCTATGGCTACACCTTC. Translation gives CASSYFWGGASYGYTF.

This clonotype was recorded only once. Likely a read error: the CDR3 ends without its conserved phenylalanine or tryptophan. CDR3 nucleotides: TGCGCCACTAGGACTAGCGGGAGTGGCAATACGCAGTATATT. This codes for CATRTSGSGNTQYI. The chain carries TRBV10-2 and TRBJ2-3; TRBD2 matches at 13 bases. CDR1 and CDR2 (germline): WSHSY, SAAADI. The V segment lost 10 bases and the J segment 7 bases; nucleotides outside the gene matches: 8. The CDR3 has 14 amino acids.

This clonotype qualifies as medium-sized. The chain carries TRBV6-5 and TRBJ1-1; unclear D gene. There are 13 residues in the CDR3. CDR1 is MNHEY, CDR2 SVGAGI, per germline. Trimming removed 6 bases at V and 4 bases at J, with 12 bases between. This chain's CDR3 is CASRNPRGTEAFF. The DNA for the CDR3 is TGTGCCAGCAGGAACCCCCGGGGCACTGAAGCTTTCTTT.

The chain has TRBV10-2 and TRBJ2-1, with a possible D match to TRBD1 (6 bases). The germline gives CDR1 WSHSY, CDR2 SAAADI. The CDR3 has 15 residues. Trimming removed 10 bases from V and 4 bases from J, with 20 bases in between. CDR3 sequence: CANRDLQEQYNEQFF. CDR3 coding DNA: TGCGCCAACAGGGACCTACAAGAGCAGTACAATGAGCAGTTCTTC.

Of note for this clonotype: This is likely a read error, given that the CDR3 carries no conserved phenylalanine or tryptophan at its end. The chain has TRBV7-8 and TRBJ2-7, with 9 bases lining up with TRBD1. Trimming removed 5 bases from V and 2 bases from J; junction bases left unmatched: 10. The germline V gene encodes CDR1 SGHVS and CDR2 FQNEAQ. The CDR3 totals 16 residues. CDR3 bases: TGTGCCAGCAGCCCTAGAGGCGGACAGGGGACCTACGAGCAGTACTCC. Residues: CASSPRGGQGTYEQYS.

The chain recombines TRBV12-3 or TRBV12-4 with TRBJ2-2; 8 bases are a match to TRBD2. V was clipped by 8 bases and J by 7 bases; unmatched bases: 12. The CDR3 covers 15 residues. CDR3 residues: CASCPGTSGDGELFF. The CDR3 nucleotides are TGTGCCAGCTGTCCCGGGACTAGTGGCGACGGGGAGCTGTTTTTT.

As regards this clonotype: A much larger clonotype is one base distant, so this may be a read error. The conserved final phenylalanine or tryptophan is absent from the CDR3, which likely points to a read error. The chain recombines TRBV5-4 with TRBJ2-1; TRBD2 aligns across 7 bases. CDR3 length: 17 amino acids. CDR1 is SGHNT and CDR2 is YYREEE in the germline V gene (reference sequence). This CDR3 is CTSSLISGTTSYNEQFL. The CDR3 nucleotides are TGTACCAGCAGCTTGATTTCAGGGACTACCTCCTACAATGAGCAGTTCCTC.

This sequence joins TRBV4-1 and TRBJ1-2, with 8 bases lining up with TRBD1. The CDR3 runs to 17 residues. Germline CDR1 reads MGHRA; CDR2 reads YSYEKL. The V segment lost 6 bases and the J segment 9 bases; nucleotides outside the gene matches: 21. The CDR3 DNA follows: TGCGCCAGCAGTGCCCGACAGGGGACATACCCAAACCATCGCTACACCTTC. Translating gives CASSARQGTYPNHRYTF.